This TCR beta chain was profiled in a study of cytomegalovirus exposure and HLA in healthy donors. This CDR3 has 14 residues. Germline CDR1 GTSNPN, CDR2 SVGIG (reference sequence). V lost 4 bases, J lost 11 bases, and 5 bases stayed unmatched. Researchers ran the PCR with 60 Vbeta and 13 Jbeta primers. Here immunoSEQ multiplex PCR was the method, and the copy in TCRdb shows in-frame clones only, minus some. The repertoire consists of about 160,000 clones, with roughly 80% occurring once and the leading ten covering around 2%. Findings of the study overall: Most sequenced TCRs were rare (though some public TCRs occurred in many donors). A later analysis reportedly identified an Asian-associated ancestry cluster as carrying fewer N-insertions than the approximately 670-donor mean. Confirmation in vitro established that a few CMV-associated chains were specific for CMV antigens.

This clone was observed a handful of times. The antigen is undetermined. The sequencing input was PBMCs. The chain is built from TRBV30 and TRBJ2-1; 16 bases fit TRBD2. This TCR was sampled from a female donor in good health and CMV-seronegative. The CDR3, as DNA: TGTGCCTGGAAAGGGACTAGCGGGGGGGTACAGCAGTTCTTC. Translation gives CAWKGTSGGVQQFF.